Below are 23 T cell receptor beta chains sequenced from a single sample in a study of blood T cells in healthy people across ages. Alongside a J-beta primer mix, a sample-barcoded 5' primer served in a second PCR lasting about 7 to 11 cycles. TCRdb called the 5' RACE reads again in MiXCR, with one record for every CDR3 protein. The table shows approximately 820,000 distinct CDR3 sequences, with approximately 48% occurring only once. Material: blood. These receptor sequences come from a man aged 55 to 70 in good health.

There are a few counts of this clonotype. The J gene is TRBJ2-7, the V gene TRBV7-8; D not resolved. V gave up 6 bases and J gave up 4 bases, with 19 bases separating them. CDR1 and CDR2 from the germline V gene are SGHVS and FQNEAQ. This CDR3 is 15 amino acids long. CDR3 nucleotides: TGTGCCAGCAGTTATGGTGGGTCCCAGGATTACGAGCAGTACTTC. This encodes CASSYGGSQDYEQYF.

This clonotype appeared a few times. This chain joins TRBV12-3 or TRBV12-4 and TRBJ2-4; TRBD1 is a possible D gene (6 bases). This CDR3 is built from 14 residues. V dropped 7 bases and J dropped 6 bases, with 16 bases sitting between them. DNA of the CDR3: TGTGCCAGCACCCCGACAGGCGAAGTAAACATTCAGTACTTC. Translation: CASTPTGEVNIQYF.

A few counts support this clonotype. The chain recombines TRBV5-1 with TRBJ2-7; tentatively, D is TRBD1 (7 bases). The CDR3 loop spans 13 amino acids. Germline V lookup: CDR1 SGHRS, CDR2 YFSETQ. With 4 bases removed from V and 9 bases from J, the gap between germline ends came to 17 bases. CDR3 loop: CASSPGDSQGQYF. CDR3 nucleotide sequence: TGCGCCAGCAGCCCGGGGGACAGCCAAGGGCAGTACTTC. Full variable domain (remainder filled in from reference TRBV5-1 and TRBJ2-7): KAGVTQTPRYLIKTRGQQVTLSCSPISGHRSVSWYQQTPGQGLQFLFEYFSETQRNKGNFPGRFSGRQFSNSRSEMNVSTLELGDSALYLCASSPGDSQGQYFGPGTRLTVT.

The V call is TRBV27, the J call TRBJ1-6; maybe TRBD1 (6 bases). Per the germline V gene, CDR1 is MNHEY and CDR2 is SMNVEV (reference sequence). Trimming stripped 6 bases from V and 13 bases from J, with 13 bases between. This CDR3 has 12 residues. CDR3 protein: CASSGGLSPLHF. CDR3 nucleotide sequence: TGTGCCAGCAGCGGGGGGCTGTCTCCCCTCCACTTT.

The chain carries TRBV10-3 and TRBJ2-1, with D perhaps given as TRBD1 or TRBD2 (5 bases each). The CDR3 spans 16 residues. From germline, CDR1 is ENHRY and CDR2 SYGVKD. V was pared by 3 bases and J by 6 bases, with 18 bases between. The CDR3 loop reads CAISEPGTRIGNEQFF. DNA for the CDR3: TGTGCCATCAGTGAACCCGGGACCCGGATCGGCAATGAGCAGTTCTTC.

In its sample, this clonotype was seen a few times. The chain has TRBV6-2 or TRBV6-3 and TRBJ2-7, with a possible D match to TRBD2 (7 bases). Germline-derived CDR1 and CDR2 are MNHEY and SVGEGT. The V end was cut by 0 bases, the J end by 2 bases, with 14 bases between. This CDR3 spans 16 amino acids. The CDR3 region is CASSYSRARGPYEQYF. The CDR3 nucleotides read TGTGCCAGCAGTTACTCGAGGGCGCGGGGGCCCTACGAGCAGTACTTC.

This clonotype was seen only a few times. The rearrangement links TRBV24-1 to TRBJ2-3; possible D gene TRBD2, 6 bases. This CDR3 region has 14 residues. Trimming cost V 4 bases and J 8 bases, with 15 bases left between them. Germline assignment: CDR1 KGHDR and CDR2 SFDVKD. This chain's CDR3 is CATSDHKPGGTQYF. The CDR3 nucleotides read TGTGCCACCAGTGACCATAAGCCCGGGGGTACGCAGTATTTT.

This clonotype appeared many times. J is TRBJ2-7 and V is TRBV20-1, with D perhaps matching TRBD2 (6 bases). The CDR3 is made up of 16 amino acids. V gave up 0 bases and J gave up 2 bases, with 17 bases separating them. CDR1 and CDR2 from the germline V gene are DFQATT and SNEGSKA (reference sequence). The CDR3 region is CSARDPSRGSAYEQYF. CDR3 nucleotides: TGCAGTGCTAGAGATCCTTCTCGGGGGTCCGCCTACGAGCAGTACTTC.

The chain has TRBV6-5 and TRBJ2-7; D assignment may be TRBD1 or TRBD2 (5 bases each). This CDR3 contains 15 residues. Per the germline V gene, CDR1 is MNHEY and CDR2 is SVGAGI. Trimming took off 6 bases at V and 2 bases at J, with 17 bases between the two ends. The CDR3 nucleotides read TGTGCCAGCAGACTCTCCGGGACGGGAACCTACGAGCAGTACTTC. Amino acid sequence: CASRLSGTGTYEQYF.

The chain links TRBV6-1 to TRBJ2-4; D might be TRBD2 (6 bases). This CDR3 spans 12 amino acids. Germline V gene lookup returns CDR1 MNHNS and CDR2 SASEGT. V gave up 6 bases and J gave up 13 bases, with 16 bases separating them. DNA for the CDR3: TGTGCCAGCAGAGCAACACCCGGAGGGCAGTACTTC. Its protein is CASRATPGGQYF.

The rearrangement links TRBV3-1 to TRBJ1-2; TRBD1 is a possible D gene (5 bases). This CDR3 region has 14 residues. The ends were cut back, 4 bases at V and 5 bases at J, with 14 bases in the middle. Looked up from germline, CDR1 is LGHDT and CDR2 is YNNKEL (reference sequence). The CDR3 DNA sequence: TGTGCCAGCAGCCCACCCACCAGGGCTTATGGCTACACCTTC. Translation: CASSPPTRAYGYTF.

This clonotype was picked up a small number of times. This chain uses TRBV6-2 or TRBV6-3 with TRBJ2-1; TRBD1 matches 9 bases. In germline, CDR1 is MNHEY, CDR2 SVGEGT. The CDR3 is 15 residues long. The junction had 7 bases not matched to a gene; V was cut back by 6 bases and J by 4 bases. The CDR3, as DNA: TGTGCCAGCAGACAACAGGGGGCGAGTTACAATGAGCAGTTCTTC. Residues: CASRQQGASYNEQFF.

This chain links TRBV11-1 with TRBJ2-5; 10 bases agree with TRBD2. With 4 bases clipped from V and 4 bases from J, the junction kept 6 bases outside the gene matches. The CDR3 length is 15 residues. Germline CDR1 SGHAT, CDR2 FQDESV (reference sequence). The CDR3 sequence is CASSSKTSGLETQYF. In DNA form, the CDR3 reads TGTGCCAGCAGCTCCAAGACTAGCGGGTTAGAGACCCAGTACTTC.

As DNA, the CDR3 is TGTGCCTGGATTAGAGGAGTCATGAACACTGAAGCTTTCTTT. This translates into CAWIRGVMNTEAFF. The chain links TRBV30 to TRBJ1-1; no clear D. The CDR3 length is 14 residues. The germline V gene encodes CDR1 GTSNPN and CDR2 SVGIG (reference sequence). Trimming removed 4 bases at V and 0 bases at J, with 12 bases between.

This chain joins TRBV4-3 and TRBJ2-2; the D gene is possibly TRBD1 (6 bases). The germline gives CDR1 LGHNA, CDR2 YSLEER. The CDR3 is 17 residues long. Trimming pared 0 bases from V and 4 bases from J, leaving 15 bases between. The CDR3 spells CASSQDMGQGFTGELFF. Here the CDR3 DNA reads TGCGCCAGCAGCCAAGATATGGGGCAGGGGTTCACCGGGGAGCTGTTTTTT.

The rearrangement uses TRBV9 and TRBJ1-4; D not certain. Germline lookup yields CDR1 SGDLS and CDR2 YYNGEE. CDR3 length: 15 residues. V lost 4 bases and J lost 6, with 16 bases in between. CDR3 nucleotides: TGTGCCAGCAGCCCCCGGAGCAGCGGGGATGAAAAACTGTTTTTT. This translates into CASSPRSSGDEKLFF. The complete variable domain, with remaining parts taken from reference TRBV9 and TRBJ1-4, reads DSGVTQTPKHLITATGQRVTLRCSPRSGDLSVYWYQQSLDQGLQFLIQYYNGEERAKGNILERFSAQQFPDLHSELNLSSLELGDSALYFCASSPRSSGDEKLFFGSGTQLSVL.

The chain employs TRBV5-5 and TRBJ2-4; D is unclear. Gene TRBJ2-7 matches the end of the DNA better, so the J call may be wrong. The CDR3 is made up of 13 amino acids. Germline V CDR1 and CDR2: SGHKS, YYEKEE (reference sequence). CDR3 in DNA: TGTGCCAGCAACCCGATTGGAACCTACGAGCAGTACTTC. Residues: CASNPIGTYEQYF.

The rearrangement joins TRBV27 to TRBJ2-1, with a possible D match to TRBD1 (6 bases). The germline gives CDR1 MNHEY, CDR2 SMNVEV (reference sequence). Trimming removed 3 bases from V and 8 bases from J, with 11 bases in between. This CDR3 is built from 13 residues. CDR3 coding DNA: TGTGCCAGCAGTTTTCAGGGGAGCGATGAGCAGTTCTTC. It translates to CASSFQGSDEQFF.

The chain uses TRBV20-1 and TRBJ2-3; 9 nucleotides agree with TRBD2. V lost 5 bases to trimming and J lost 5 bases; unmatched junction nucleotides: 14. CDR3 length equals 16 residues. Germline assignment: CDR1 DFQATT and CDR2 SNEGSKA (reference sequence). CDR3 amino acids: CSAVLRGGHGKDTQYF. CDR3 in DNA: TGCAGTGCTGTGCTGCGGGGGGGCCATGGGAAAGATACGCAGTATTTT.

This clonotype was picked up a small number of times. V gene TRBV6-2 or TRBV6-3 combines with J gene TRBJ2-5; maybe TRBD2 (5 bases). Trimming removed 0 bases at V and 5 bases at J, with 13 bases between. The CDR3 is 15 residues long. Germline V lookup: CDR1 MNHEY, CDR2 SVGEGT. CDR3 residues: CASSYSGGFGETQYF. The CDR3 nucleotides read TGTGCCAGCAGTTACTCTGGCGGGTTTGGGGAGACCCAGTACTTC.

The CDR3 DNA reads as TGCAGTGCTAGCCCAATGACAGGGGCAAACTACGAGCAGTACTTC. Encoded protein: CSASPMTGANYEQYF. V usage is TRBV20-1 and J usage is TRBJ2-7, with TRBD1 matching over 8 bases. Germline V lookup: CDR1 DFQATT, CDR2 SNEGSKA (reference sequence). The ends lost 3 bases at V and 3 bases at J; junction bases unmatched: 10. The CDR3 sequence is 15 residues long.

In its sample, this clonotype was seen many times. The chain is built from TRBV5-1 and TRBJ1-2, with 9 bases lining up with TRBD1. The CDR3 is 15 residues long. Germline values: CDR1 SGHRS, CDR2 YFSETQ. Unmatched junction bases numbered 9, after V lost 4 bases and J lost 5 bases. DNA of the CDR3: TGCGCCAGCAGCAGATCCTCCGGACAGGGGTATGGCTACACCTTC. It translates to CASSRSSGQGYGYTF.

This chain connects TRBV6-5 to TRBJ1-5; 8 nucleotides agree with TRBD1. This CDR3 is 15 amino acids long. In germline, CDR1 is MNHEY, CDR2 SVGAGI. The ends lost 7 bases at V and 2 bases at J; junction bases unmatched: 7. The CDR3 bases are TGTGCCAGCAAACAGGACAGGGAGGGCAATCAGCCCCAGCATTTT. Translating it yields CASKQDREGNQPQHF.